The next 24 T cell receptor beta chains were all read from a single sample in a study of identical twins. TCRdb re-analysed the 5' RACE reads in MiXCR, keeping a single row per CDR3 protein. The data show around 1.7 million distinct CDR3 sequences, roughly a third seen once. Source material: cord blood. The receptors here all came from a newborn girl in good health.

The chain employs TRBV10-3 and TRBJ1-1, with D possibly matching TRBD1 (5 bases). V was trimmed by 6 bases and J by 6 bases, leaving 11 bases between them. The CDR3 loop spans 12 amino acids. Germline V gives CDR1 ENHRY, CDR2 SYGVKD. This CDR3 is CAISQLGAEAFF. As DNA, the CDR3 is TGTGCCATCAGCCAGCTAGGGGCTGAAGCTTTCTTT.

There are a few counts of this clonotype. This chain joins TRBV12-3 or TRBV12-4 and TRBJ1-5; tentative D call: TRBD1 (6 bases). V dropped 7 bases and J dropped 0 bases, with 16 bases sitting between them. The CDR3 runs 16 residues. The CDR3: CASTLDQGNSNQPQHF. The CDR3 region has the DNA TGTGCCAGCACCCTTGACCAGGGGAATAGCAATCAGCCCCAGCATTTT.

V and J are TRBV6-1 and TRBJ2-3; 9 bases match TRBD1. The CDR3 contains 14 residues. J gave up 6 bases and V 5 bases, and 6 bases lay outside the gene matches. From germline, CDR1 is MNHNS and CDR2 SASEGT. CDR3 bases: TGTGCCAGCAGTCCGACAGGGGGGGAGGATACGCAGTATTTT. Encoded protein: CASSPTGGEDTQYF.

J is TRBJ2-7 and V is TRBV19; weak D call: TRBD1 (6 bases). The DNA end is a closer match to TRBJ2-5, so the J assignment may be wrong. CDR1 LNHDA and CDR2 SQIVND come from the germline V gene (reference sequence). This CDR3 has 13 amino acids. CDR3 loop: CASSMDSPQTQYF. The CDR3 DNA reads TGTGCCAGTAGTATGGACAGTCCCCAGACCCAGTACTTC.

Details on this clonotype: Relative to the germline gene, one junction end is altered; a read error may explain this. The V call is TRBV19, the J call TRBJ2-4; D is tentatively TRBD1 or TRBD2 (6 bases each). The CDR3 consists of 16 residues. Germline V gene data show CDR1 as LNHDA and CDR2 as SQIVND (reference sequence). The chain's CDR3 is CVSSIEGGFAKNIQYF. Written as DNA, the CDR3 is TGTGTCAGTAGTATAGAAGGGGGGTTCGCCAAAAACATTCAGTACTTC. Together with reference TRBV19 and TRBJ2-4, the CDR3 gives the full variable domain: DGGITQSPKYLFRKEGQNVTLSCEQNLNHDAMYWYRQDPGQGLRLIYYSQIVNDFQKGDIAEGYSVSREKKESFPLTVTSAQKNPTAFYLCVSSIEGGFAKNIQYFGAGTRLSVL.

This chain uses TRBV9 with TRBJ1-2, with D uncertain. Germline lookup yields CDR1 SGDLS and CDR2 YYNGEE. Between the trimmed V and J ends, which lost 0 bases and 0 bases, there was a span of 12 bases. CDR3 length: 16 amino acids. As DNA, the CDR3 is TGTGCCAGCAGCGTAGCTGCCGACACTTCTAACTATGGCTACACCTTC. Its translation is CASSVAADTSNYGYTF.

This clonotype was seen only once. The V gene is TRBV21-1, the J gene TRBJ1-1. TRBV21-1 corresponds to a pseudogene. This CDR3 is built from 16 residues. CDR3 amino acids: CASSKAPGPTNTEAFF. CDR3 nucleotide sequence: TGTGCCAGCAGCAAAGCGCCCGGACCAACGAACACTGAAGCTTTCTTT.

The table lists this clonotype with a few counts. The CDR3 nucleotides read TGTGCCAGCAGTTTGATAGGGACAGGGCCAGATACGCAGTATTTT. Translating gives CASSLIGTGPDTQYF. V usage is TRBV12-3 or TRBV12-4 and J usage is TRBJ2-3; 9 bases align to TRBD1. The CDR3 extends over 15 amino acids. Germline trimming cut 3 bases from V and 4 bases from J; bases unmatched to any gene: 5.

The V gene is TRBV7-2, the J gene TRBJ2-7; the match to TRBD2 covers 8 bases. The germline V gene encodes CDR1 SGHTA and CDR2 FQGNSA. The junction had 6 bases not matched to a gene; V was cut back by 2 bases and J by 0 bases. CDR3 length: 16 residues. The CDR3 DNA follows: TGTGCCAGCAGCTTACCGGGCGGGGGGCCCTCCTACGAGCAGTACTTC. Translation gives CASSLPGGGPSYEQYF.

V usage is TRBV27 and J usage is TRBJ2-7, with 14 bases matching TRBD2. This CDR3 contains 16 residues. Germline V gene sequence: CDR1 MNHEY, CDR2 SMNVEV (reference sequence). The junction had 6 bases not matched to a gene; V was cut back by 6 bases and J by 2 bases. The CDR3 DNA sequence: TGTGCCAGCAGACGACTAGCGGGGGGGGTTACCTACGAGCAGTACTTC. Amino acid sequence: CASRRLAGGVTYEQYF.

This clonotype was recorded many times. The genes are TRBV5-1 and TRBJ2-7; no firm D call. This CDR3 comprises 15 residues. V lost 4 bases to trimming and J lost 0 bases, with 14 bases between them. Germline-derived CDR1 and CDR2 are SGHRS and YFSETQ. CDR3 amino acids: CASSLKDRPSYEQYF. CDR3 in DNA: TGCGCCAGCAGCCTTAAGGACCGACCCTCCTACGAGCAGTACTTC. The full variable domain, in which reference TRBV5-1 and TRBJ2-7 provide the parts outside the CDR3, is KAGVTQTPRYLIKTRGQQVTLSCSPISGHRSVSWYQQTPGQGLQFLFEYFSETQRNKGNFPGRFSGRQFSNSRSEMNVSTLELGDSALYLCASSLKDRPSYEQYFGPGTRLTVT.

This clonotype came up many times. This chain connects TRBV6-1 to TRBJ1-4, with D uncertain. The CDR3 is 15 amino acids. The V gene's germline CDR1 is MNHNS and CDR2 SASEGT. V gave up 6 bases and J gave up 5 bases, with 16 bases separating them. The CDR3 here is CASSDNAGRNEKLFF. CDR3 in DNA: TGTGCCAGCAGCGATAACGCAGGACGGAATGAAAAACTGTTTTTT.

This clonotype was recorded many times. This sequence joins TRBV4-1 and TRBJ2-3; D remains ambiguous. Looked up from germline, CDR1 is MGHRA and CDR2 is YSYEKL. This CDR3 comprises 12 residues. The V and J ends lost 3 bases and 4 bases respectively, with 5 bases between them. In DNA, the CDR3 is TGCGCCAGCAGCCATGACGCAGATACGCAGTATTTT. This encodes CASSHDADTQYF.

This clonotype was seen a few times. This chain uses TRBV5-1 with TRBJ2-6; unclear D gene. Deletions cut 4 bases from V and 0 bases from J, with 5 bases between. Germline V lookup: CDR1 SGHRS, CDR2 YFSETQ. This CDR3 is built from 14 residues. CDR3 sequence (DNA): TGCGCCAGCAGCATTAACTCTGGGGCCAACGTCCTGACTTTC. Amino acid sequence: CASSINSGANVLTF.

This sequence joins TRBV20-1 and TRBJ2-5, with TRBD2 matching over 7 bases. The CDR3 contains 16 residues. J lost 2 bases, V lost 7 bases, and 16 bases had no gene match. Germline V CDR1 and CDR2: DFQATT, SNEGSKA (reference sequence). CDR3 DNA: TGCAGTGGAACCCGCCGACTAGCTGTGGGACAAGAGACCCAGTACTTC. Amino acids: CSGTRRLAVGQETQYF.

The rearrangement uses TRBV5-6 and TRBJ2-1; D is possibly TRBD2 (6 bases). The ends were cut back, 1 base at V and 9 bases at J, with 11 bases in the middle. The CDR3 is 13 amino acids. The germline V gene has CDR1 SGHDT and CDR2 YYEEEE. DNA for the CDR3: TGTGCCAGCAGCTTGCGGGGGAATGCTGAGCAGTTCTTC. Amino acid sequence: CASSLRGNAEQFF.

V is TRBV5-4 and J is TRBJ2-7; 11 nucleotides line up with TRBD2. The germline gives CDR1 SGHNT, CDR2 YYREEE (reference sequence). The CDR3 extends over 14 amino acids. V was clipped by 4 bases and J by 7 bases; unmatched bases: 7. CDR3 amino acids: CASSITSGSNEQYF. CDR3 bases: TGTGCCAGCAGCATTACTAGCGGGAGTAATGAGCAGTACTTC.

The chain carries TRBV7-2 and TRBJ2-3; 7 bases agree with TRBD2. Trimming at V came to 5 bases and at J to 2 bases, leaving 4 bases not matched to a gene. Germline V CDR1 and CDR2: SGHTA, FQGNSA. The CDR3 contains 14 residues. As DNA, the CDR3 is TGTGCCAGCAGCCCCGGGGACTACACAGATACGCAGTATTTT. Residues: CASSPGDYTDTQYF.

This clonotype was seen more than once but under ten times. The J gene is TRBJ1-2, the V gene TRBV29-1, with D possibly matching TRBD1 (5 bases). The CDR3 is 12 amino acids. Germline CDR1 reads SQVTM; CDR2 reads ANQGSEA. Trimming pared 6 bases from V and 3 bases from J, leaving 11 bases between. CDR3 in amino acids: CSVIDSDYGYTF. CDR3 bases: TGCAGCGTGATTGACAGCGACTATGGCTACACCTTC.

The V call is TRBV7-2, the J call TRBJ2-5; no reliable D call. The DNA end favors TRBJ2-7, so the J call may be wrong. CDR1 and CDR2 (germline): SGHTA, FQGNSA. The CDR3 runs to 16 residues. The CDR3 sequence is CASSLGLANPLYEQYF. The CDR3 DNA is TGTGCCAGCAGCTTAGGGCTGGCAAATCCCCTCTACGAGCAGTACTTC.

This sequence joins TRBV9 and TRBJ1-2, with D possibly matching TRBD1 (5 bases). The germline CDR1 and CDR2 sequences are SGDLS and YYNGEE. Between the trimmed V and J ends, which lost 4 bases and 6 bases, there was a span of 10 bases. CDR3 length: 12 residues. The CDR3 here is CASSPSTDGYTF. For the CDR3, the DNA is TGTGCCAGCAGCCCCTCGACAGATGGCTACACCTTC.

The sample holds a few counts of this clonotype. J is TRBJ2-7 and V is TRBV6-5; D is possibly TRBD1 (6 bases). V lost 10 bases and J 2 bases, leaving 15 bases between the germline ends. Germline V CDR1 and CDR2: MNHEY, SVGAGI. The CDR3 runs to 13 residues. The CDR3 DNA reads as TGTGCCACCACCCGGACAGTTCCCTACGAGCAGTACTTC. Residues: CATTRTVPYEQYF.

The CDR3 protein is CASSLPGLRLETQYF. The CDR3 DNA is TGTGCCAGCAGTTTACCGGGGTTAAGATTAGAGACCCAGTACTTC. This sequence joins TRBV6-6 and TRBJ2-5, with D possibly matching TRBD2 (5 bases). The germline CDR1 and CDR2 sequences are MNHNY and SVGAGI (reference sequence). V was shortened by 4 bases and J by 4 bases, with 16 bases between the two germline ends. The CDR3 contains 15 residues.

This chain's CDR3 is CASSSREDYGYTF. The CDR3 DNA reads TGTGCCAGCAGTTCCAGGGAGGACTATGGCTACACCTTC. J is TRBJ1-2 and V is TRBV12-3 or TRBV12-4; tentative D call: TRBD1 (5 bases). This CDR3 is 13 amino acids long. V dropped 4 bases and J dropped 3 bases, with 9 bases sitting between them.